This is a list of T cell receptor beta chains from one sample in a study of T cell responses to AZD1222 COVID-19 vaccine. TCRdb keeps only in-frame clones here, not all; method: immunoSEQ multiplex PCR. Of about 180,000 clones detected, approximately 86% appear once; the ten largest clones hold around a tenth. Sequenced here: peripheral blood, sampled 28 days after the second AZD1222 dose. Receptor source: an adult who received the AZD1222 COVID-19 vaccine. Each CDR3 is given with its conserved first and last residue.

j_call,v_call,cdr3_aa
TRBJ2-6,TRBV19,CASSRTGGSGANVLTF
TRBJ2-1,TRBV7-2,CASSHSGGATWYEQFF
TRBJ1-2,TRBV5-6,CASSPAVLRGANYGYTF
TRBJ2-7,TRBV9,CASSVEWTGTYEQYF
TRBJ1-1,TRBV2,CASSTGLTEAFF
TRBJ1-3,TRBV7-2,CASSLVTGGGGNTIYF
TRBJ1-1,TRBV10-3,CAISEKREGTEAFF
TRBJ2-4,TRBV15,CATSRAGAKNIQYF
TRBJ1-2,TRBV29-1,CSVHRQGINYGYTF
TRBJ1-1,TRBV7-6,CASSLAQQGWTEAFF
TRBJ1-1,TRBV11-2,CASRGASEAFF
TRBJ1-2,TRBV7-9,CASRNKGQQDDGYTF
TRBJ1-2,TRBV10-3,CAIRTQTGNYGYTF
TRBJ1-3,TRBV5-1,CASSRNRDGDSGNTIYF
TRBJ1-2,TRBV29-1,CSAAGGWSDPVYGYTF
TRBJ1-2,TRBV28,CASSLRAGNYGYTF
TRBJ2-3,TRBV6-4,CASSRGLFTDTQYF
TRBJ2-1,TRBV7-3,CASSLKGPLGDEQFF
TRBJ1-6,TRBV5-1,CASSTGQADSPLHF
TRBJ1-2,TRBV5-1,CASSVNRAASLGYTF
TRBJ1-2,TRBV30,CAWSKQGAGYGYTF
TRBJ1-2,TRBV29-1,CSVPGTTGITYGYTF
TRBJ2-3,TRBV9,CASSVDGFSTDTQYF
TRBJ1-4,TRBV4-3,CASSQDQAPQGANEKLFF
TRBJ2-3,TRBV19,CASSLGAVSTDTQYF
TRBJ2-6,TRBV6-5,CASSYSGDSGANVLTF
TRBJ2-1,TRBV6-5,CATSGGPVNEQFF
TRBJ2-3,TRBV6-5,CASSYSHGRGDTQYF
TRBJ2-3,TRBV29-1,CSVVTSTDTQYF
TRBJ1-4,TRBV4-1,CASSHTGSLPSYEKLFF
TRBJ1-1,TRBV7-3,CASSLSSVGIAFF
TRBJ2-3,TRBV7-3,CASSLGGLDTQYF
TRBJ1-5,TRBV5-6,CASSLRGVNQPQHF
TRBJ1-5,TRBV19,CASSIEKRNLHF
TRBJ2-3,TRBV19,CASSATSGRSDTQYF
TRBJ1-4,TRBV25-1,CASSAPGLKEKLFF
TRBJ1-3,TRBV19,CASSIGGRVSGNTIYF
TRBJ2-3,TRBV15,CATSLGGDSDTQYF
TRBJ2-7,TRBV19,CASSQTGVYEQYF
TRBJ1-1,TRBV19,CASSISLNTEAFF
TRBJ1-1,TRBV18,CASSLNQGNTEAFF
TRBJ1-4,TRBV28,CASSSGGSNEKLFF
TRBJ1-1,TRBV7-3,CASRGRGTEAFF
TRBJ1-4,TRBV5-6,CASSWARQGGEKLFF
TRBJ2-5,TRBV5-4,CASSEVSRETQYF
TRBJ2-3,TRBV5-1,CASSSQGLAGGTSTDTQYF
TRBJ2-3,TRBV19,CASSTRGARNTQYF
TRBJ1-5,TRBV3-1/TRBV3-2,CASSQTSNQPQHF
TRBJ1-1,TRBV6-5,CASSLDPGLTEAFF
TRBJ2-5,TRBV7-9,CASSLRTGAYQETQYF
TRBJ1-3,TRBV4-3,CASSQDLRGGNTIYF
TRBJ2-2,TRBV6-5,CASSIDHTGELFF
TRBJ2-1,TRBV7-3,CASSPTGTGYNNEQFF
TRBJ2-7,TRBV4-1,CASSQNRDSSYEQYF
TRBJ2-7,TRBV19,CASSSTGGLYEQYF
TRBJ2-1,TRBV6-1,CASSGKEQGGYNEQFF
TRBJ1-1,TRBV19,CASSLLTEAFF
TRBJ2-1,TRBV9,CASSVLTGNEQFF
TRBJ2-7,TRBV5-6,CASSLIGAPYEQYF